This T cell receptor (beta chain) was found in a study of response to subunit inactivated influenza vaccine. In TCRdb, the RT-PCR reads were re-called with MiXCR into one record per CDR3 protein. The sample shows about 570,000 distinct CDR3 sequences, roughly 10% of them seen only once. The same sample was also studied in work on T cells expressing NK-cell markers. That paper notes: The TCR beta cDNA came from 5'RACE template switching with UMIs.

This clonotype originated in a man over 45 who received an inactivated influenza vaccine. The sequencing used PBMCs from blood, collected on the day of vaccination.

CDR3 DNA: TGTGCCAGCAGTCACCGGACAGGGCTAGGGGAGACCCAGTACTTC. It codes for CASSHRTGLGETQYF. The chain uses TRBV12-3 or TRBV12-4 and TRBJ2-5; 8 positions match TRBD1. This CDR3 has 15 amino acids. The junction had 10 bases not matched to a gene; V was cut back by 5 bases and J by 5 bases.